This TCR beta chain was sequenced for a study of T cell responses to AZD1222 COVID-19 vaccine. Deletions cut 0 bases from V and 2 bases from J, with 11 bases between. The CDR3 is made up of 15 amino acids. The germline CDR1 and CDR2 sequences are LGHDT and YNNKEL (reference sequence). Details on this clone: What it binds is unknown.

TCRdb keeps only in-frame clones here, not all; method: immunoSEQ multiplex PCR. The data hold about 76,000 clones, with about 88% observed a single time. Points from the study as a whole: At baseline, seropositivity was found in only a handful of AZD1222 recipients. The donor cohort was predominantly white British with a female majority, and clonal diversity may have been underestimated. CD4 TCRs associated with vaccination spanned spike, dominating at 160-218 and 743-854.

The sample in question was peripheral blood, obtained on day 0 of AZD1222 vaccination. V and J are TRBV3-1 (or the pseudogene TRBV3-2) and TRBJ2-7; D is ambiguous. The source is an adult in good health. In DNA form, the CDR3 reads TGTGCCAGCAGCCAAGACTTCTCCGTAACCTACGAGCAGTACTTC. Translated, it gives CASSQDFSVTYEQYF.